This entry lists 25 T cell receptor beta chains sequenced from one sample in a study of T-cell memory formation after mild COVID-19 (dated by TCRdb to the early 2020s). The library was produced with 5' RACE. Sequencing instrument: Illumina NovaSeq 6000. TCRdb passed the public sequencing reads through fastp at Q25 and MiXCR, retaining productive beta sequences. CDR3 protein duplicates are merged, each entry listing the most common genes and DNA. This sample has under 650,000 distinct CDR3 sequences in its table, and about 20% of those were observed once. The ten most abundant clones make up 12% of the sample. Source material: PBMCs or a T cell subset sorted from them (not recorded which). These receptors all come from an adult woman who had mild COVID-19 (a few samples of this study predate the infection). The sample titles of this study are shuffled in the database, so cell type and time point are left out; the donor was told from shared clones.

The table lists this clonotype with many counts. The chain couples TRBV4-1 to TRBJ2-1; perhaps TRBD2 as D (7 bases). CDR1 and CDR2 from the germline V gene are MGHRA and YSYEKL. The CDR3 spans 15 residues. Deletions cut 0 bases from V and 4 bases from J, with 10 bases between. The CDR3 coding sequence is TGCGCCAGCAGCCAAGAGCGGGGGCCATACAATGAGCAGTTCTTC. This encodes CASSQERGPYNEQFF.

This clonotype was detected only a few times. The V call is TRBV3-1, the J call TRBJ1-1, with 8 bases fitting TRBD1. The V and J ends lost 3 bases and 7 bases, in that order; junction bases with no gene match: 10. CDR1 and CDR2 (germline): LGHDT, YNNKEL (reference sequence). The CDR3 runs to 15 residues. Written as DNA, the CDR3 is TGTGCCAGCAGCCAGCCACCCAACACAGGGGGTGAAGCTTTCTTT. This encodes CASSQPPNTGGEAFF. Full variable domain (missing parts from reference TRBV3-1 and TRBJ1-1): DTAVSQTPKYLVTQMGNDKSIKCEQNLGHDTMYWYKQDSKKFLKIMFSYNNKELIINETVPNRFSPKSPDKAHLNLHINSLELGDSAVYFCASSQPPNTGGEAFFGQGTRLTVV.

The V gene is TRBV29-1, the J gene TRBJ2-2; no clear D gene. Germline V gene data show CDR1 as SQVTM and CDR2 as ANQGSEA. CDR3 length: 12 residues. V lost 7 bases to trimming and J lost 2 bases, with 8 bases between them. The CDR3 DNA reads as TGCAGCGCGTACAGAAACACCGGGGAGCTGTTTTTT. Translated: CSAYRNTGELFF.

This clonotype has only a few counts. The chain uses TRBV6-2 or TRBV6-3 and TRBJ2-7; D is uncertain. The CDR3 length is 12 residues. The V end was cut by 5 bases, the J end by 6 bases, with 11 bases between. The germline V gene has CDR1 MNHEY and CDR2 SVGEGT. CDR3: CASSESYGEQYF. Here the CDR3 DNA reads TGTGCCAGCAGTGAATCCTATGGCGAGCAGTACTTC.

The rearrangement joins TRBV11-2 to TRBJ1-1, with D tentatively TRBD1 (5 bases). The germline V and J ends were trimmed by 3 bases and 9 bases, with 14 bases remaining between them. The germline CDR1 and CDR2 sequences are SGHAT and FQNNGV. There are 13 residues in the CDR3. DNA of the CDR3: TGTGCCAGCAGCTTCCAGCGACAGTCTAAAGCTTTCTTT. The encoded protein is CASSFQRQSKAFF.

This clonotype has only a few counts. J is TRBJ2-1 and V is TRBV6-2 or TRBV6-3; D not resolved. In germline, CDR1 is MNHEY, CDR2 SVGEGT. This CDR3 has 12 amino acids. Between the trimmed V and J ends, which lost 2 bases and 7 bases, there was a span of 6 bases. The CDR3 nucleotides are TGTGCCAGCAGTTACGGAAGGAATGAGCAGTTCTTC. This sequence encodes CASSYGRNEQFF.

The chain is built from TRBV5-6 and TRBJ1-1; maybe TRBD1 (5 bases). CDR3 length equals 14 residues. Trimming cost V 1 base and J 8 bases, with 15 bases left between them. The V gene's germline CDR1 is SGHDT and CDR2 YYEEEE. The chain's CDR3 is CASSLKQAQLEAFF. The CDR3 DNA sequence: TGTGCCAGCAGCTTGAAACAGGCCCAATTAGAAGCTTTCTTT.

This clonotype showed up many times. The chain links TRBV6-2 or TRBV6-3 to TRBJ2-3; 7 bases match TRBD1. After removal of 4 bases from V and 3 bases from J, the junction contained 7 bases not matched to a gene. CDR3 length: 15 amino acids. Germline V CDR1 and CDR2: MNHEY, SVGEGT. CDR3 sequence: CASSSGQDETDTQYF. For the CDR3, the DNA is TGTGCCAGCAGTTCAGGACAGGATGAAACAGATACGCAGTATTTT.

For the CDR3, the DNA is TGCAGCGCCTTGAGGCGGGCGGAAGCTTTCTTT. Protein product: CSALRRAEAFF. This rearrangement joins TRBV29-1 to TRBJ1-1; D unclear. The CDR3 is made up of 11 amino acids. The V gene's germline CDR1 is SQVTM and CDR2 ANQGSEA. Trimming removed 7 bases at V and 8 bases at J, with 14 bases between.

The J gene is TRBJ1-4, the V gene TRBV24-1; the match to TRBD1 covers 11 bases. V was clipped by 10 bases and J by 8 bases; unmatched bases: 5. Germline V lookup: CDR1 KGHDR, CDR2 SFDVKD. CDR3 length: 13 residues. The CDR3 DNA reads as TGTGCCACGCAGGACAGGGGGCGAGAAAAACTGTTTTTT. This gives the protein CATQDRGREKLFF.

This clonotype occurred a few times. J is TRBJ1-1 and V is TRBV12-3 or TRBV12-4; 10 bases fit TRBD1. V shed 7 bases and J 4 bases; nucleotides not matched to a gene: 3. CDR3 length equals 13 residues. The CDR3 spells CASNRQGATEAFF. Written as DNA, the CDR3 is TGTGCCAGCAACAGACAGGGGGCCACTGAAGCTTTCTTT.

The chain uses TRBV7-9 and TRBJ2-5; weak D call: TRBD2 (6 bases). The germline V and J ends were trimmed by 2 bases and 0 bases, with 19 bases remaining between them. The CDR3 is made up of 18 amino acids. CDR1 is SEHNR, CDR2 FQNEAQ, per germline (reference sequence). This CDR3 is CASSLLGEAGLYQETQYF. The CDR3 DNA sequence: TGTGCCAGCAGCTTATTGGGGGAGGCGGGCCTGTACCAAGAGACCCAGTACTTC.

The chain uses TRBV6-5 and TRBJ1-2; D is possibly TRBD1 (6 bases). V lost 7 bases, J lost 5 bases, and 14 bases lay in between. CDR1 and CDR2 (germline): MNHEY, SVGAGI. This CDR3 has 13 amino acids. The CDR3 is CASTQGTGYGYTF. DNA for the CDR3: TGTGCCAGCACCCAGGGTACAGGGTATGGCTACACCTTC.

The CDR3 nucleotides are TGTGCCAGCAGCTTAATAGGAACAGATTCCTACGAGCAGTACTTC. Translating it yields CASSLIGTDSYEQYF. The V gene is TRBV11-2, the J gene TRBJ2-7; unclear D gene. CDR1 and CDR2 (germline): SGHAT, FQNNGV. The CDR3 length is 15 residues. The V gene lost 2 bases and the J gene lost 1 base, with 12 bases spanning the gap.

This clonotype was seen more than once but under ten times. The chain is built from TRBV7-6 and TRBJ2-2, with D maybe TRBD1 (5 bases). Between the trimmed V and J ends, which lost 5 bases and 2 bases, there was a span of 12 bases. From germline, CDR1 is SGHVS and CDR2 FNYEAQ. The CDR3 totals 15 residues. The CDR3 region has the DNA TGTGCCAGCAGCCCCCATCAGGGAAACACCGGGGAGCTGTTTTTT. Amino acid sequence: CASSPHQGNTGELFF.

This clonotype has more than one count but fewer than ten. This chain uses TRBV9 with TRBJ2-1; D is undetermined. V was clipped by 0 bases and J by 1 base, with 5 bases between them. CDR3 length: 14 amino acids. Germline-derived CDR1 and CDR2 are SGDLS and YYNGEE. The CDR3: CASSVVGSYNEQFF. For the CDR3, the DNA is TGTGCCAGCAGCGTAGTGGGGTCCTACAATGAGCAGTTCTTC.

This clonotype was counted between two and nine times. V and J are TRBV20-1 and TRBJ2-3, with TRBD1 matching 9 bases. This CDR3 contains 16 residues. Unmatched junction bases numbered 14, after V lost 6 bases and J lost 4 bases. CDR1 and CDR2 from the germline V gene are DFQATT and SNEGSKA (reference sequence). CDR3: CSAINYRGREADTQYF. Written as DNA, the CDR3 is TGCAGTGCCATCAATTACAGGGGGCGCGAGGCAGATACGCAGTATTTT.

V is TRBV5-4 and J is TRBJ1-3, with a tentative D call TRBD1 (5 bases). Deletions cut 0 bases from V and 0 bases from J, with 10 bases between. Germline CDR1 reads SGHNT; CDR2 reads YYREEE (reference sequence). This CDR3 spans 16 amino acids. CDR3 loop: CASSLGGGSSGNTIYF. CDR3 DNA: TGTGCCAGCAGCTTGGGGGGGGGAAGCTCTGGAAACACCATATATTTT.

This clonotype turned up a few times. The chain carries TRBV20-1 and TRBJ2-5, with D maybe TRBD2 (6 bases). CDR3 length: 14 amino acids. Trimming cost V 1 base and J 2 bases, with 11 bases left between them. Germline assignment: CDR1 DFQATT and CDR2 SNEGSKA (reference sequence). This CDR3 reads CSARGVAAQETQYF. The CDR3 DNA sequence: TGCAGTGCTAGAGGGGTAGCGGCACAAGAGACCCAGTACTTC.

This chain joins TRBV2 and TRBJ2-1, with D perhaps TRBD1 or TRBD2 (6 bases each). Trimming cost V 8 bases and J 2 bases, with 13 bases left between them. This CDR3 has 14 residues. Looked up from germline, CDR1 is SNHLY and CDR2 is FYNNEI. The CDR3 DNA sequence: TGTGCCAGCGTTTCGGGGGCCACCTACAATGAGCAGTTCTTC. It is translated as CASVSGATYNEQFF.

The chain employs TRBV27 and TRBJ2-1; 7 bases map to TRBD2. The length of the CDR3 is 17 residues. With V trimmed by 3 bases and J by 6 bases, 14 bases remained unmatched. Germline assignment: CDR1 MNHEY and CDR2 SMNVEV (reference sequence). CDR3 nucleotides: TGTGCCAGCAGTTTGTCTTTTGTTCAAGCGGGGACCAATGAGCAGTTCTTC. It translates to CASSLSFVQAGTNEQFF.

The gene calls are TRBV19 and TRBJ2-1; 7 nucleotides align to TRBD1. V lost 7 bases, J lost 12 bases, and 9 bases stayed unmatched. In germline, CDR1 is LNHDA, CDR2 SQIVND (reference sequence). The CDR3 is 12 amino acids. CDR3 sequence reads: CASTPRQGGQFF. The CDR3 region has the DNA TGTGCCAGTACTCCAAGACAGGGCGGGCAGTTCTTC.

Note on this clonotype: One junction end disagrees with the germline gene, perhaps due to a read error. The genes are TRBV6-6 and TRBJ1-5; 9 bases are a match to TRBD1. This CDR3 is built from 15 residues. Germline V gene data show CDR1 as MNHNY and CDR2 as SVGAGI (reference sequence). CDR3 bases: TGTGACAGCAGCCCGGGACAGGGATGGAATCAGCCCCAGCATTTT. Amino acids: CDSSPGQGWNQPQHF.

This rearrangement joins TRBV12-3 or TRBV12-4 to TRBJ2-3, with TRBD2 as a possible D gene (5 bases). This CDR3 region has 13 residues. Trimming stripped 3 bases from V and 4 bases from J, with 8 bases between. The CDR3: CASSFYGADTQYF. CDR3 DNA sequence: TGTGCCAGCAGTTTCTACGGGGCAGATACGCAGTATTTT.

The J gene is TRBJ2-1, the V gene TRBV5-5; 14 nucleotides align to TRBD2. This CDR3 spans 15 amino acids. Germline V gene lookup returns CDR1 SGHKS and CDR2 YYEKEE (reference sequence). After removal of 4 bases from V and 10 bases from J, the junction contained 7 bases not matched to a gene. This chain's CDR3 is CASSAGLAGATEQFF. As DNA, the CDR3 is TGTGCCAGCAGCGCGGGACTAGCGGGGGCCACCGAGCAGTTCTTC.